Sequencing of this TCR beta chain was carried out in a study of blood T cell repertoires in COVID-19. Study overall: From the United States, Italy and Spain came samples of acute and convalescent COVID-19.

The CDR3 loop spans 15 amino acids. Trimming pared 1 base from V and 3 bases from J, leaving 13 bases between. From germline, CDR1 is SGHAT and CDR2 FQNNGV. TCRdb's table, derived via immunoSEQ multiplex PCR, lists solely in-frame clones and lacks some. The sample includes some 29,000 clones, 80% to 90% of them seen just once. This sequence was found in a woman older than 75 with COVID-19, enrolled during active disease. The sequenced sample consisted of peripheral blood. The rearrangement links TRBV11-2 to TRBJ2-7; D uncertain. The CDR3 spells CASSLAGVKIYEQYF. The CDR3 bases are TGTGCCAGCAGCTTAGCAGGTGTGAAGATCTACGAGCAGTACTTC.